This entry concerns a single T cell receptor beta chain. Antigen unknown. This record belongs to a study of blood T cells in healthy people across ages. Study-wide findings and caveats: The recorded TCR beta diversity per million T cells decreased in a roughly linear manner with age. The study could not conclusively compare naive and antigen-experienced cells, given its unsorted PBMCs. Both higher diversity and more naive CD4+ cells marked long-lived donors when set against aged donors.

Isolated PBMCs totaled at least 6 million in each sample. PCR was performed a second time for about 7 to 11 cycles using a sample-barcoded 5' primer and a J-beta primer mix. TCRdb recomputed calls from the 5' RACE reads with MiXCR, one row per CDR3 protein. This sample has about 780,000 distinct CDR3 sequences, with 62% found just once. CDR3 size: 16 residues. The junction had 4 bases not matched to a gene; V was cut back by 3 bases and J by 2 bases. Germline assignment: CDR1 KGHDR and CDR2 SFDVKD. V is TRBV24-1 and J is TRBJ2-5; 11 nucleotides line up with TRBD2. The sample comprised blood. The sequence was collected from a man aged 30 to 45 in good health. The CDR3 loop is CATSDPGLAVQETQYF. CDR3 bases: TGTGCCACCAGTGATCCGGGACTAGCGGTACAAGAGACCCAGTACTTC.